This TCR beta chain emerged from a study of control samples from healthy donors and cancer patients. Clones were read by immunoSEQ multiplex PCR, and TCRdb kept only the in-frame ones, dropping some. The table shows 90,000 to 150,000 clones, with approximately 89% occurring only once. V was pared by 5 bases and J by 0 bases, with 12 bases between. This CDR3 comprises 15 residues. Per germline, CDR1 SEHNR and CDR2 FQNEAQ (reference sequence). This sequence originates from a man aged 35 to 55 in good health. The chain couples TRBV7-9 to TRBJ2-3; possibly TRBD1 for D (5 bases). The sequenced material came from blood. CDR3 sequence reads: CASSETRVSTDTQYF. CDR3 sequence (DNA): TGTGCCAGCAGCGAGACCAGGGTGAGCACAGATACGCAGTATTTT.